Listed below are T cell receptor beta chains from one sample, sequenced in a study. Sequencing was performed with immunoSEQ multiplex PCR; in TCRdb, only in-frame clones are kept and a portion is missing. The table lists some 70,000 clones, just under 95% of them singletons. Sequenced sample: PBMCs. Source of these receptors: a man between 40 and 49 years old with rheumatoid arthritis. The CDR3 runs from the conserved cysteine through the conserved F or W. Fields, in order: clone size, J gene, D gene, V gene, CDR3 protein, CDR3 DNA. A D gene is named only where the DNA matches it firmly. Where a row states a size, it is once, few, many or the class of an expanded clone; other rows omit it.

>.|TRBJ2-2|.|TRBV20-1
CSASSQGVTGELFF
TGCAGTGCTAGTTCACAGGGAGTCACCGGGGAGCTGTTTTTT
>.|TRBJ2-5|TRBD2|TRBV11-2
CASSPFREASGMWETQYF
TGTGCCAGCAGCCCCTTCCGCGAGGCTAGCGGGATGTGGGAGACCCAGTACTTC
>.|TRBJ2-2|TRBD2|TRBV7-3
CASSLAGRATGELFF
TGTGCCAGCAGCTTAGCCGGGAGGGCCACCGGGGAGCTGTTTTTT
>.|TRBJ1-1|.|TRBV10-3
CAISESIGLTPTEAFF
TGTGCCATCAGTGAGTCGATTGGGTTAACCCCCACTGAAGCTTTCTTT
>.|TRBJ1-5|TRBD1|TRBV9
CASNQQGDQPQHF
TGTGCCAGCAACCAACAGGGGGATCAGCCCCAGCATTTT
>.|TRBJ1-1|.|TRBV18
CASSLQKLNTEAFF
TGTGCCAGCTCACTACAGAAGTTGAACACTGAAGCTTTCTTT
>.|TRBJ2-2|TRBD2|TRBV4-3
CASSQPKTSGRAGTGELFF
TGCGCCAGCAGCCAACCAAAAACTAGCGGGAGGGCCGGGACCGGGGAGCTGTTTTTT
>.|TRBJ2-5|.|TRBV7-3
CASSLAGSAGGETQYF
TGTGCCAGCAGCTTAGCCGGGTCCGCCGGCGGGGAGACCCAGTACTTC
>.|TRBJ2-1|TRBD1|TRBV3-1/TRBV3-2
CASSQTGSEQFF
TGTGCCAGCAGCCAGACAGGGAGTGAGCAGTTCTTC
>.|TRBJ1-3|.|TRBV4-1
CASSHAAATGNTIYF
TGCGCCAGCAGCCACGCCGCAGCCACTGGAAACACCATATATTTT
>.|TRBJ1-1|.|TRBV30
CAWMTQWNTEAFF
TGTGCCTGGATGACCCAATGGAACACTGAAGCTTTCTTT
>.|TRBJ2-1|TRBD1|TRBV30
CAWSLGQGNNEQFF
TGTGCCTGGAGCCTCGGACAGGGGAACAATGAGCAGTTCTTC
>.|TRBJ2-3|.|TRBV5-8
CASSSVGGGTDTQYF
TGTGCCAGCAGCTCCGTGGGGGGAGGTACAGATACGCAGTATTTT
>.|TRBJ2-1|.|TRBV7-3
CASIAGEVESSYNEQFF
TGTGCCAGCATCGCCGGGGAGGTCGAGAGCTCCTACAATGAGCAGTTCTTC
>.|TRBJ2-2|TRBD2|TRBV20-1
CSASRRGGGFTGELFF
TGCAGTGCTAGTCGTCGTGGCGGGGGATTCACCGGGGAGCTGTTTTTT
>.|TRBJ1-4|TRBD1|TRBV25-1
CASSEFQGADEKLFF
TGTGCCAGCAGTGAATTCCAGGGGGCGGATGAAAAACTGTTTTTT
>.|TRBJ1-2|TRBD1|TRBV23-1
CASTTGQGASNYGYTF
TGCGCCAGCACTACGGGACAGGGGGCATCCAACTATGGCTACACCTTC
>.|TRBJ2-7|.|TRBV18
CASSRGGTYEQYF
TGTGCCAGCTCACGCGGCGGAACCTACGAGCAGTACTTC
>.|TRBJ1-3|.|TRBV5-1
CASSLSPTSSGNTIYF
TGCGCCAGCAGCTTGTCTCCAACTTCCTCTGGAAACACCATATATTTT
>.|TRBJ1-1|.|TRBV18
CASSPQGGNTEAFF
TGTGCCAGCTCACCACAGGGGGGGAACACTGAAGCTTTCTTT
>once|TRBJ1-2|TRBD1|TRBV27
CASSLSGTGGGGYTF
TGTGCCAGCAGTTTATCCGGGACAGGGGGCGGCGGCTACACCTTC
>.|TRBJ1-1|TRBD1|TRBV3-1/TRBV3-2
CASSPPRGRTEAFF
TGTGCCAGCAGTCCCCCCAGGGGGCGGACTGAAGCTTTCTTT
>.|TRBJ1-2|TRBD1|TRBV30
CAWSHRDRGYGYTF
TGTGCCTGGAGTCACCGGGACAGGGGGTATGGCTACACCTTC
>.|TRBJ2-1|TRBD1|TRBV24-1
CATSGVGTGRENEQFF
TGTGCCACCAGTGGTGTAGGGACAGGGAGGGAAAATGAGCAGTTCTTC
>.|TRBJ2-4|.|TRBV19
CASGDGIVKNIQYF
TGTGCCAGCGGGGACGGGATAGTCAAAAACATTCAGTACTTC
>.|TRBJ1-2|.|TRBV12-3/TRBV12-4
CASSLGTNYGYTF
TGTGCCAGCAGTTTAGGGACTAACTATGGCTACACCTTC
>.|TRBJ2-1|TRBD1|TRBV7-2
CASSQGGTGAYNEQFF
TGTGCCAGCAGCCAGGGCGGGACAGGGGCTTACAATGAGCAGTTCTTC
>.|TRBJ1-1|TRBD1|TRBV30
CALSRGMNTEAFF
TGTGCCTTATCCAGGGGGATGAACACTGAAGCTTTCTTT
>.|TRBJ2-7|TRBD2|TRBV18
CASSPGTSGYEQYF
TGTGCCAGCTCACCAGGGACTAGCGGCTACGAGCAGTACTTC